These 27 T cell receptor beta chains were all obtained from the same sample, sequenced in a study of shared clonotypes between healthy human individuals. Assay: immunoSEQ multiplex PCR; the TCRdb copy retains only in-frame clones and omits some. The sample lists roughly 700,000 clones, approximately 74% occurring once. The specimen sequenced was memory CD4+ T cells sorted from blood. Indicated subset: CD45RA-negative fraction. The receptor set was obtained from a woman in her 30s in good health.

The rearrangement joins TRBV25-1 to TRBJ2-7, with TRBD1 matching 9 bases. The CDR3 is 15 amino acids. The ends lost 5 bases at V and 3 bases at J; junction bases unmatched: 8. Germline assignment: CDR1 MGHDK and CDR2 SYGVNS. The CDR3 reads CASSSAQGAFYEQYF. For the CDR3, the DNA is TGTGCCAGCAGTTCCGCACAGGGGGCTTTCTACGAGCAGTACTTC.

The gene calls are TRBV25-1 and TRBJ1-1; D not certain. This CDR3 spans 14 amino acids. The ends were cut back, 6 bases at V and 1 base at J, with 12 bases in the middle. Germline V gene sequence: CDR1 MGHDK, CDR2 SYGVNS. The chain's CDR3 is CASSPIGGNTEAFF. CDR3 nucleotide sequence: TGTGCCAGCAGCCCGATAGGCGGGAACACTGAAGCTTTCTTT.

As regards this clone: Additional DNA sequences in this sample encode the identical CDR3. The chain carries TRBV27 and TRBJ1-5, with a possible D match to TRBD1 (5 bases). V gave up 2 bases and J gave up 7 bases, with 9 bases separating them. CDR3 length equals 13 residues. Germline V gene sequence: CDR1 MNHEY, CDR2 SMNVEV (reference sequence). The CDR3, as DNA: TGTGCCAGCAGTTTACTCGGGGACCAGCCCCAGCATTTT. This encodes CASSLLGDQPQHF.

The V and J genes are TRBV6-1 and TRBJ2-1, with a tentative D call TRBD2 (6 bases). The germline V and J ends were trimmed by 3 bases and 9 bases, with 18 bases remaining between them. There are 15 residues in the CDR3. Germline CDR1 reads MNHNS; CDR2 reads SASEGT. The CDR3 protein is CASSESRRGASEQFF. The CDR3 DNA is TGTGCCAGCAGTGAGAGTCGGAGGGGAGCCTCTGAGCAGTTCTTC.

In this sample, this clone turned up a few times. Other DNA sequences in the sample encode the same CDR3. The chain joins TRBV28 to TRBJ1-2, with D possibly matching TRBD1 (6 bases). Germline CDR1 reads MDHEN; CDR2 reads SYDVKM. CDR3 length: 13 residues. The V end lost 4 bases, the J end lost 2 bases, and 8 bases lay between the germline ends. CDR3 coding DNA: TGTGCCAGCAGTTCCACAGGGAACTATGGCTACACCTTC. It yields the protein CASSSTGNYGYTF.

The CDR3 nucleotides are TGTGCCAGCAGGACGGGGGAATTATATGGCTACACCTTC. This sequence encodes CASRTGELYGYTF. This chain links TRBV6-6 with TRBJ1-2, with D possibly being TRBD1 (5 bases). The germline V gene has CDR1 MNHNY and CDR2 SVGAGI (reference sequence). Between the trimmed V and J ends, which lost 6 bases and 5 bases, there was a span of 13 bases. This CDR3 comprises 13 residues.

The chain recombines TRBV27 with TRBJ1-5; D gene unclear. Deletions cut 5 bases from V and 0 bases from J, with 8 bases between. The CDR3 has 14 residues. Germline CDR1 is MNHEY and CDR2 is SMNVEV (reference sequence). CDR3: CASSPKYSNQPQHF. As DNA, the CDR3 is TGTGCCAGCAGTCCAAAATATAGCAATCAGCCCCAGCATTTT.

The chain joins TRBV7-8 to TRBJ2-7, with D possibly TRBD1 on 6 matching bases. This CDR3 region has 15 residues. Germline V gene lookup returns CDR1 SGHVS and CDR2 FQNEAQ. The V gene lost 4 bases and the J gene lost 0 bases, with 13 bases spanning the gap. CDR3 DNA: TGTGCCAGCAGCTCACAGGGTACCAGCTCCTACGAGCAGTACTTC. Its protein is CASSSQGTSSYEQYF.

V is TRBV11-3 and J is TRBJ2-5, with a possible D match to TRBD2 (6 bases). Germline values: CDR1 SGHNT, CDR2 YENEEA. Trimming left V 3 bases short and J 3 bases short, with 20 bases between. The CDR3 extends over 17 amino acids. As DNA, the CDR3 is TGTGCCAGCAGCTTGGGGTTGGGTAGCGGAACAGAAGAGACCCAGTACTTC. Translating it yields CASSLGLGSGTEETQYF.

DNA for the CDR3: TGTGCCAGCAGTTTTGGAGGCGAGGGGTCCGGGGAGCTGTTTTTT. Amino acid sequence: CASSFGGEGSGELFF. The J gene is TRBJ2-2, the V gene TRBV28; either TRBD1 or TRBD2 may fit D (5 bases each). Germline CDR1 is MDHEN and CDR2 is SYDVKM. This CDR3 contains 15 residues. Trimming removed 3 bases at V and 6 bases at J, with 14 bases between.

A word on this clone: A much larger clone lies a single base off, so this may be a read error. This specimen includes other DNA sequences encoding the same CDR3. The V gene is TRBV7-2, the J gene TRBJ2-3; D gene ambiguous. The CDR3 has 14 amino acids. Germline V lookup: CDR1 SGHTA, CDR2 FQGNSA. V was cut by 6 bases and J by 4 bases, with 14 bases left in between. DNA of the CDR3: TGTGCCAGCAGTCCTAGTTATTTGGCAGATACGCAGTATTTT. Residues: CASSPSYLADTQYF.

The chain couples TRBV7-9 to TRBJ2-3; D is ambiguous. Trimming cost V 5 bases and J 3 bases, with 9 bases left between them. Germline CDR1 is SEHNR and CDR2 is FQNEAQ (reference sequence). The length of the CDR3 is 13 residues. CDR3 DNA: TGTGCCAGCAGCCGGGTCATGACAGATACGCAGTATTTT. Amino acids: CASSRVMTDTQYF.

V is TRBV2 and J is TRBJ1-5, with D maybe TRBD1 (6 bases). Germline lookup yields CDR1 SNHLY and CDR2 FYNNEI. The length of the CDR3 is 14 residues. Trimming removed 3 bases from V and 8 bases from J, with 14 bases in between. CDR3 bases: TGTGCCAGCAGTGAGAGGCAGGGGACGGAGCCCCAGCATTTT. Its protein is CASSERQGTEPQHF.

This chain uses TRBV6-1 with TRBJ2-6; D not resolved. V lost 3 bases to trimming and J lost 2 bases, with 5 bases between them. Germline CDR1 and CDR2: MNHNS and SASEGT. CDR3 length equals 14 residues. The CDR3 here is CASSDSTGANVLTF. The CDR3 region has the DNA TGTGCCAGCAGTGATTCGACTGGGGCCAACGTCCTGACTTTC.

The rearrangement links TRBV2 to TRBJ1-5; TRBD1 matches 7 bases. There are 14 residues in the CDR3. After removal of 5 bases from V and 6 bases from J, the junction contained 7 bases not matched to a gene. Germline V CDR1 and CDR2: SNHLY, FYNNEI. Here the CDR3 reads CASSRQGIGQPQHF. CDR3 coding DNA: TGTGCCAGCAGTAGACAGGGTATCGGTCAGCCCCAGCATTTT.

CDR3 residues: CASRGQGTTTNEKLFF. The CDR3 DNA is TGTGCCAGCAGGGGACAGGGGACAACAACTAATGAAAAACTGTTTTTT. The V call is TRBV28, the J call TRBJ1-4, with 10 bases identical to TRBD1. This CDR3 comprises 16 residues. J lost 0 bases, V lost 6 bases, and 4 bases had no gene match. Germline CDR1 reads MDHEN; CDR2 reads SYDVKM.

V and J are TRBV15 and TRBJ1-2; D not certain. Germline CDR1 and CDR2: LNHNV and YYDKDF (reference sequence). The length of the CDR3 is 15 residues. Trimming stripped 2 bases from V and 7 bases from J, with 17 bases between. CDR3 region: CATSRPSTGLFGYTF. As DNA, the CDR3 is TGTGCCACCAGCAGACCCTCCACCGGTTTATTTGGCTACACCTTC.

The chain combines TRBV5-1 with TRBJ2-1; 12 nucleotides align to TRBD2. V was pared by 4 bases and J by 10 bases, with 12 bases of the junction left unmatched. Germline V CDR1 and CDR2: SGHRS, YFSETQ. The CDR3 covers 16 residues. This CDR3 reads CASSPPGTSGLGEQFF. The DNA for the CDR3 is TGCGCCAGCAGCCCCCCCGGGACTAGCGGGTTGGGGGAGCAGTTCTTC.

The CDR3 nucleotides are TGTGCCAGCAGCTTGGTGGCGCAGGGGAGCTCTGGAAACACCATATATTTT. As protein: CASSLVAQGSSGNTIYF. J is TRBJ1-3 and V is TRBV5-5; possible D gene TRBD1, 6 bases. Germline CDR1 reads SGHKS; CDR2 reads YYEKEE (reference sequence). The V end was cut by 0 bases, the J end by 0 bases, with 13 bases between. The CDR3 is 17 residues long.

This clone was picked up a small number of times. This chain joins TRBV30 and TRBJ1-3; D uncertain. CDR1 GTSNPN and CDR2 SVGIG come from the germline V gene (reference sequence). The CDR3 length is 13 residues. V was shortened by 0 bases and J by 4 bases, with 7 bases between the two germline ends. CDR3 nucleotide sequence: TGTGCCTGGAGTGTACATACCGGAAACACCATATATTTT. It translates to CAWSVHTGNTIYF.

The chain employs TRBV18 and TRBJ2-2, with 10 bases aligning to TRBD2. From germline, CDR1 is KGHSH and CDR2 LQKENI. This CDR3 is 15 amino acids long. The ends lost 5 bases at V and 3 bases at J; junction bases unmatched: 3. As DNA, the CDR3 is TGTGCCAGCTCATCGGGACTAGCGTACACCGGGGAGCTGTTTTTT. Protein: CASSSGLAYTGELFF. The whole variable domain, filled in from reference TRBV18 and TRBJ2-2, reads NAGVMQNPRHLVRRRGQEARLRCSPMKGHSHVYWYRQLPEEGLKFMVYLQKENIIDESGMPKERFSAEFPKEGPSILRIQQVVRGDSAAYFCASSSGLAYTGELFFGEGSRLTVL.

The rearrangement links TRBV7-7 to TRBJ2-3; no definite D call. Germline CDR1 is SSHAT and CDR2 is FNYEAQ (reference sequence). The V and J ends lost 1 base and 4 bases respectively, with 9 bases between them. The CDR3 has 14 residues. The CDR3 bases are TGTGCCAGCAGCTTAGTGGCAGGCTCAGATACGCAGTATTTT. Protein product: CASSLVAGSDTQYF.

This clone came up a few times. The rearrangement uses TRBV28 and TRBJ2-7; 14 bases align to TRBD2. The CDR3 sequence is 20 residues long. CDR1 MDHEN and CDR2 SYDVKM come from the germline V gene. Losses at the gene ends were 3 bases for V and 2 bases for J; bases not matched to a gene: 15. The CDR3 is CASSLYWAGTSGRKTYEQYF. The CDR3 DNA follows: TGTGCCAGCAGTTTGTATTGGGCTGGGACTAGCGGGAGAAAGACCTACGAGCAGTACTTC.

This sequence joins TRBV30 and TRBJ2-1, with D maybe TRBD2 (6 bases). V lost 0 bases and J 13 bases, leaving 16 bases between the germline ends. In germline, CDR1 is GTSNPN, CDR2 SVGIG (reference sequence). CDR3 length: 13 amino acids. The chain's CDR3 is CAWSVIPSGSQFF. CDR3 sequence (DNA): TGTGCCTGGAGTGTAATCCCATCCGGGAGTCAGTTCTTC.

The rearrangement uses TRBV5-4 and TRBJ2-7; D is perhaps TRBD1 (5 bases). V was shortened by 0 bases and J by 3 bases, with 10 bases between the two germline ends. The CDR3 runs 14 residues. CDR1 and CDR2 from the germline V gene are SGHNT and YYREEE (reference sequence). CDR3 amino acids: CASSLGTSVYEQYF. In DNA, the CDR3 is TGTGCCAGCAGCTTGGGGACAAGCGTCTACGAGCAGTACTTC.

The J gene is TRBJ1-1, the V gene TRBV10-1; tentatively, D is TRBD1 (6 bases). Germline loops: CDR1 WNHNN, CDR2 SYGVQD (reference sequence). CDR3 length: 14 amino acids. Trimming took off 2 bases at V and 4 bases at J, with 11 bases between the two ends. CDR3 region: CASSEAGAATEAFF. DNA for the CDR3: TGCGCCAGCAGTGAGGCGGGGGCGGCCACTGAAGCTTTCTTT.

This chain connects TRBV25-1 to TRBJ2-1; the D is unclear. V shed 6 bases and J shed 2 bases, with 23 bases lying between them. CDR3 length: 18 amino acids. In germline, CDR1 is MGHDK, CDR2 SYGVNS. The CDR3 DNA reads as TGTGCCAGCAGCGGTTTGGGTGTTAGGGTTGAGGCCTACAATGAGCAGTTCTTC. This codes for CASSGLGVRVEAYNEQFF.